Listed below are T cell receptor beta chains from one sample, sequenced in a study of T cells in Graves' hyperthyroidism and ophthalmopathy. One entry per CDR3 protein, called by TCRdb with MiXCR from the multiplex PCR reads. Here the sample spans around 340,000 distinct CDR3 sequences, around 16% being singletons. Material for sequencing was blood. The source is a man aged 25-40 years with Graves' hyperthyroidism. The CDR3 runs from the conserved cysteine through the conserved F or W. D genes are given only for firm matches. The size of a clone is reported for some rows only, either as once, few or many, or as a class for expanded clones.

CDR3 DNA,CDR3 protein,clone size,D gene,V gene,J gene
TGTGCCAGCAGTGAAGTTGGAGCGAACACTGAAGCTTTCTTT,CASSEVGANTEAFF,many,-,TRBV6-1,TRBJ1-1
TGTGCCAGCAGCGGGGGAGGGGTGGCGGGAGGGCCGAGTGGCAATGAGCAGTTCTTC,CASSGGGVAGGPSGNEQFF,few,TRBD2,TRBV9,TRBJ2-1
TGTGCCAGCCCACGGACGACTAGCCCTTTTTCCCCTAGGGGAAAAGAGACCCAGTACTTC,CASPRTTSPFSPRGKETQYF,-,TRBD2,TRBV18,TRBJ2-5
TGTGCCAGCAGCCAAGGTAGCGGACAGGGGAAAGGCTACACCTTC,CASSQGSGQGKGYTF,many,TRBD1,TRBV3-1,TRBJ1-2
TGTGCCAGCGGGAGACCTGGCGGGGAGACCCAGTACTTC,CASGRPGGETQYF,-,-,TRBV7-2,TRBJ2-5
TGTGCCAGCAGCTCTACGACCTGGACAGGAGGTATGAACACTGAAGCTTTCTTT,CASSSTTWTGGMNTEAFF,few,TRBD1,TRBV7-8,TRBJ1-1
TGCAGTGCTAGAGGGGCCGGACAGCCCAGTGTACAACTGTTTTTT,CSARGAGQPSVQLFF,many,-,TRBV20-1,TRBJ1-4
TGCAGCGTTGAAAGATCAGCAGGGGCCAACGTCCTGACTTTC,CSVERSAGANVLTF,few,-,TRBV29-1,TRBJ2-6
TGTGCCAGCAGCTTAGGAAGATCCGGGGAGCTGTTTTTT,CASSLGRSGELFF,few,-,TRBV7-3,TRBJ2-2
TGTGCCAGTAGTTTGAGACTAGCGGGAGGGCTGAATGAGCAGTTCTTC,CASSLRLAGGLNEQFF,-,TRBD2,TRBV19,TRBJ2-1
TGTGCCAGCAGTTTTTACAGGGGAAACGAGCAGTACTTC,CASSFYRGNEQYF,many,TRBD1,TRBV6-1,TRBJ2-7
TGTGCCAGCACCACCGACGCACTAGCGGGAGAGATAAGTGGGGAGCAGTACTTC,CASTTDALAGEISGEQYF,many,TRBD2,TRBV6-1,TRBJ2-7
TGCAGTGCTAAGGGACCGGACCTTAACTATGGCTACACCTTC,CSAKGPDLNYGYTF,-,-,TRBV20-1,TRBJ1-2
TGTGCTAGCAGTCCGAGCGAGCGGGGAGAGACCCAGTACTTC,CASSPSERGETQYF,many,TRBD2,TRBV7-7,TRBJ2-5
TGCAGTGCTAGTAGGACAGGGGGCGCGTCCTATAATTCACCCCTCCACTTT,CSASRTGGASYNSPLHF,few,TRBD1,TRBV20-1,TRBJ1-6
TGTGCCAGCAGTGAAACCCCCGTGGGAGCTAATGAAAAACTGTTTTTT,CASSETPVGANEKLFF,few,-,TRBV6-1,TRBJ1-4
TGTGCCAGCAGTTACTCGACGAGGAGGGATGAGCAGTTCTTC,CASSYSTRRDEQFF,-,-,TRBV6-2/TRBV6-3,TRBJ2-1
TGTGCCAGTAGTCTACCGTTGGTCGGGAGGGCCTACAATGAGCAGTTCTTC,CASSLPLVGRAYNEQFF,few,TRBD2,TRBV19,TRBJ2-1
TGCGCCAGCAGCTTTGGACAGGGAAACTACGAGCAGTACTTC,CASSFGQGNYEQYF,-,TRBD1,TRBV5-1,TRBJ2-7
TGTGCCAGCAGCTTGGGAGCGGGAGCTGTGGATACGCAGTATTTT,CASSLGAGAVDTQYF,many,TRBD2,TRBV5-5,TRBJ2-3
TGCGCCAGCAGCTTGGATCCGGGTAACGGCTACACCTTC,CASSLDPGNGYTF,many,-,TRBV5-1,TRBJ1-2
TGTGCCAGCAGAAGTGGGAGGGGTCGGAGGTACGAGCAGTTCTTC,CASRSGRGRRYEQFF,few,TRBD2,TRBV7-9,TRBJ2-1
TGTGCCAGCTCACCAGGGACAGGGGGTGGCTACGAGCAGTACTTC,CASSPGTGGGYEQYF,many,TRBD1,TRBV18,TRBJ2-7
TGTGCCAGCAGCGTAGGGTGGGAGGACTACGAGCAGTACTTC,CASSVGWEDYEQYF,-,-,TRBV9,TRBJ2-7
TGCGCCAGCAGGTACGACAGAGCCAACACTGAAGCTTTCTTT,CASRYDRANTEAFF,many,-,TRBV10-2,TRBJ1-1
TGTGCCTGGAGTGTACGGGGGGATCAGCCCCAGCATTTT,CAWSVRGDQPQHF,many,-,TRBV30,TRBJ1-5
TGTGCCAGCACCGATCGTACAGGGATCTTTCGGGACGAGCAGTACTTC,CASTDRTGIFRDEQYF,few,-,TRBV12-3/TRBV12-4,TRBJ2-7
TGTGCCAGCAGCTTGGAGGGACAGACGAACACTGAAGCTTTCTTT,CASSLEGQTNTEAFF,many,TRBD1,TRBV5-5,TRBJ1-1
TGTGCCAGTTCCCGGGACAGGGGGTTTGCAACTAATGAAAAACTGTTTTTT,CASSRDRGFATNEKLFF,few,TRBD1,TRBV19,TRBJ1-4
TGTGCCAGCAGTACCGGGACAGACCGCTACGAGCAGTACTTC,CASSTGTDRYEQYF,few,TRBD1,TRBV6-1,TRBJ2-7
TGCGCCAGCAGTGAGGCACGGATGAACACTGAAGCTTTCTTT,CASSEARMNTEAFF,-,-,TRBV10-2,TRBJ1-1
TGCGCCAGCAGCTCCACAGGTGGGGCGGGAGGAAAGAATGAGCAGTTCTTC,CASSSTGGAGGKNEQFF,many,TRBD2,TRBV5-1,TRBJ2-1
TGCAGTGCTAGAGATCCCGGGGGCGCATCAGATACGCAGTATTTT,CSARDPGGASDTQYF,many,-,TRBV20-1,TRBJ2-3
TGCAGCGTCGCCCGACAGGGTGAAACTGAAGCTTTCTTT,CSVARQGETEAFF,many,TRBD1,TRBV29-1,TRBJ1-1
TGTGCCAGCAGCCTCGCCTTAGGGACCTACAATGAGCAGTTCTTC,CASSLALGTYNEQFF,many,-,TRBV7-9,TRBJ2-1
TGCGCCAGCAGCCTTACTAGCTACAGTTACTACGAGCAGTACTTC,CASSLTSYSYYEQYF,few,-,TRBV5-1,TRBJ2-7
TGTGCCAGCTCCAGACTAGCGGGATTTTACGAGCAGTACTTC,CASSRLAGFYEQYF,many,TRBD2,TRBV13,TRBJ2-7
TGTGCCAGCAGTTACGGGGTAGCGGGAGGGTTTTTAGCTGAAGAGACCCAGTACTTC,CASSYGVAGGFLAEETQYF,many,TRBD2,TRBV6-6,TRBJ2-5
TGCAGTGCTAGAGATGCAAAAAGGGGCACCTACGAGCAGTACTTC,CSARDAKRGTYEQYF,many,-,TRBV20-1,TRBJ2-7
TGTGCCAGCAATAAGGGCGGGGCCGGGACGAACACTGAAGCTTTCTTT,CASNKGGAGTNTEAFF,-,-,TRBV6-1,TRBJ1-1
TGTGCCAGTAGTAGGGACAGGGGGCTAGAGGATGAGCAGTTCTTC,CASSRDRGLEDEQFF,few,TRBD1,TRBV19,TRBJ2-1
TGTGCCAGCAGGCTAGCGGGAGGGTACAATGAGCAGTTCTTC,CASRLAGGYNEQFF,many,TRBD2,TRBV2,TRBJ2-1